Following are 7 T cell receptor beta chains from one sample sequenced in a study of blood T cell repertoires in COVID-19. Method: immunoSEQ multiplex PCR; TCRdb's copy keeps in-frame clones and lacks some. In the table there are about 210,000 clones, roughly 84% of which are singletons. The sequenced sample consisted of peripheral blood. The source is a woman of 80 years or more with COVID-19, enrolled during active disease.

The rearrangement uses TRBV5-1 and TRBJ1-5, with 9 positions matching TRBD1. The CDR3 consists of 16 residues. With V trimmed by 0 bases and J by 6 bases, 7 bases remained unmatched. Germline CDR1 SGHRS, CDR2 YFSETQ. CDR3 sequence (DNA): TGCGCCAGCAGCTTGGGTGGGACAGGGAACGGTCAGCCCCAGCATTTT. Protein: CASSLGGTGNGQPQHF. The whole variable domain, remainder taken from reference TRBV5-1 and TRBJ1-5, is KAGVTQTPRYLIKTRGQQVTLSCSPISGHRSVSWYQQTPGQGLQFLFEYFSETQRNKGNFPGRFSGRQFSNSRSEMNVSTLELGDSALYLCASSLGGTGNGQPQHFGDGTRLSIL.

The chain carries TRBV12-5 and TRBJ1-1, with TRBD1 matching over 8 bases. Germline loops: CDR1 LGHNT, CDR2 FRNRAP. Unmatched junction bases numbered 10, after V lost 0 bases and J lost 10 bases. CDR3 length equals 15 residues. This CDR3 is CASGLVPTLGQGAFF. The CDR3 DNA follows: TGTGCTAGTGGTTTGGTCCCGACCCTTGGACAGGGAGCTTTCTTT. The variable domain in full, with the rest retrieved from reference TRBV12-5 and TRBJ1-1, is DARVTQTPRHKVTEMGQEVTMRCQPILGHNTVFWYRQTMMQGLELLAYFRNRAPLDDSGMPKDRFSAEMPDATLATLKIQPSEPRDSAVYFCASGLVPTLGQGAFFGQGTRLTVV.

The V call is TRBV2, the J call TRBJ2-3; tentatively, D is TRBD1 or TRBD2 (7 bases each). The CDR3 is 15 residues long. The V end was cut by 10 bases, the J end by 4 bases, with 21 bases between. CDR1 is SNHLY and CDR2 is FYNNEI in the germline V gene. The CDR3 spells CATRGRELGADTQYF. In DNA, the CDR3 is TGTGCCACCAGGGGGAGGGAACTAGGGGCAGATACGCAGTATTTT.

This chain connects TRBV28 to TRBJ1-2, with 7 bases lining up with TRBD1. Germline V gene data show CDR1 as MDHEN and CDR2 as SYDVKM. The CDR3 covers 16 residues. V shed 2 bases, J shed 2 bases, and the junction held 8 bases outside the gene matches. CDR3: CASSLPVTGRNYGYTF. Written as DNA, the CDR3 is TGTGCCAGCAGTTTACCCGTGACAGGGAGAAACTATGGCTACACCTTC.

The chain couples TRBV7-9 to TRBJ1-2, with 8 positions matching TRBD1. There are 14 residues in the CDR3. Germline V CDR1 and CDR2: SEHNR, FQNEAQ (reference sequence). Trimming took 4 bases from V and 8 from J; bases not matched to a gene: 9. The CDR3 sequence is CASSSLDRVEGYTF. CDR3 DNA sequence: TGTGCCAGCAGCTCCCTGGACAGGGTTGAAGGCTACACCTTC.

The chain uses TRBV7-2 and TRBJ1-5; perhaps TRBD1 as D (6 bases). Germline CDR1 and CDR2: SGHTA and FQGNSA. V was clipped by 4 bases and J by 5 bases, with 12 bases between them. The CDR3 consists of 14 residues. The CDR3 loop is CASSSPGDYQPQHF. Written as DNA, the CDR3 is TGTGCCAGCAGCTCCCCAGGGGATTATCAGCCCCAGCATTTT.

The chain joins TRBV19 to TRBJ2-2; a possible D gene is TRBD1 (5 bases). The germline V gene has CDR1 LNHDA and CDR2 SQIVND (reference sequence). Trimming stripped 5 bases from V and 5 bases from J, with 12 bases between. This CDR3 has 14 amino acids. CDR3 nucleotides: TGTGCCAGTAGTTGGGCTACAGGTACCGGGGAGCTGTTTTTT. It codes for CASSWATGTGELFF.